Shown below are 28 T cell receptor beta chains from a single sample sequenced in a study of identical twins. MiXCR, run by TCRdb on the 5' RACE reads, gives a single entry per CDR3 protein. Here the sample spans 1.5 million to 2 million distinct CDR3 sequences, more than 30% being singletons. Sequenced sample: cord blood. The receptors here all came from a newborn girl in good health.

This clonotype was seen a few times. V gene TRBV7-9 combines with J gene TRBJ2-5; 8 bases fit TRBD1. The ends lost 10 bases at V and 4 bases at J; junction bases unmatched: 8. CDR3 length: 13 residues. The germline gives CDR1 SEHNR, CDR2 FQNEAQ (reference sequence). CDR3 residues: CATRGRGRETQYF. The CDR3, as DNA: TGTGCCACCCGAGGCAGGGGGCGAGAGACCCAGTACTTC.

This clonotype occurred a few times. V usage is TRBV7-9 and J usage is TRBJ2-7; D might be TRBD1 or TRBD2, each matching 5 bases. Germline V CDR1 and CDR2: SEHNR, FQNEAQ (reference sequence). Between the trimmed V and J ends, which lost 11 bases and 2 bases, there was a span of 19 bases. The CDR3 runs to 14 residues. CDR3 amino acids: CACENSGRPYEQYF. The CDR3 DNA follows: TGTGCCTGCGAGAACTCGGGACGCCCCTACGAGCAGTACTTC.

This rearrangement joins TRBV28 to TRBJ2-1; D is uncertain. The germline V gene encodes CDR1 MDHEN and CDR2 SYDVKM. Trimming pared 10 bases from V and 7 bases from J, leaving 14 bases between. There are 12 residues in the CDR3. As DNA, the CDR3 is TGTGCCATAGGACGGACGCTAAATGAGCAGTTCTTC. As protein: CAIGRTLNEQFF.

This clonotype turned up a few times. The V gene is TRBV6-5, the J gene TRBJ1-1; 8 bases line up with TRBD1. The CDR3 has 15 amino acids. Per germline, CDR1 MNHEY and CDR2 SVGAGI. Germline trimming cut 4 bases from V and 0 bases from J; bases unmatched to any gene: 4. CDR3 residues: CASSFGTGLNTEAFF. DNA of the CDR3: TGTGCCAGCAGTTTCGGGACAGGTTTGAACACTGAAGCTTTCTTT.

This clonotype was counted between two and nine times. This sequence joins TRBV11-1 and TRBJ1-1, with D possibly being TRBD1 (5 bases). Trimming removed 0 bases at V and 1 base at J, with 9 bases between. The CDR3 totals 15 residues. Germline CDR1 SGHAT, CDR2 FQDESV (reference sequence). CDR3 sequence reads: CASSLAHRPNTEAFF. CDR3 in DNA: TGTGCCAGCAGCTTAGCGCACAGGCCGAACACTGAAGCTTTCTTT.

Notes on this clonotype: Sequence at one end of the junction differs from germline and may be a read error. The chain is built from TRBV20-1 and TRBJ1-6; D uncertain. CDR3 size: 17 residues. Germline CDR1 DFQATT, CDR2 SNEGSKA (reference sequence). The CDR3: CSARDPYAWTSGSPLHF. CDR3 nucleotide sequence: TGTAGTGCTAGAGATCCCTATGCTTGGACCTCAGGCTCACCCCTCCACTTT.

V and J are TRBV5-1 and TRBJ2-3; D may correspond to TRBD1 or TRBD2 (5 bases each). Trimming left V 6 bases short and J 2 bases short, with 13 bases between. Germline V gene data show CDR1 as SGHRS and CDR2 as YFSETQ. The CDR3 is made up of 14 amino acids. CDR3 coding DNA: TGCGCCAGCATGAGGGGTTTATCCACAGATACGCAGTATTTT. Its translation is CASMRGLSTDTQYF.

About this clonotype: This may stem from a read error, because a much larger clone lies one nucleotide away. The CDR3 end shows no conserved phenylalanine or tryptophan, and so a read error is likely. The chain couples TRBV24-1 to TRBJ2-3; TRBD2 aligns across 9 bases. The germline gives CDR1 KGHDR, CDR2 SFDVKD. V was clipped by 4 bases and J by 6 bases; unmatched bases: 13. CDR3 length: 17 amino acids. CDR3 sequence (DNA): TGTGCCACCAGTGACCGTCTAGCGGGACTCCTAGGGGATACGCAGTATTAT. This gives the protein CATSDRLAGLLGDTQYY.

V and J are TRBV4-2 and TRBJ2-7; TRBD1 agrees at 10 bases. Germline V lookup: CDR1 LGHNA, CDR2 YNFKEQ. CDR3 length: 15 amino acids. J gave up 5 bases and V 1 base, and 5 bases lay outside the gene matches. CDR3 region: CASSQVWDRGNEQYF. The CDR3 coding sequence is TGTGCCAGCAGCCAAGTGTGGGACAGGGGCAACGAGCAGTACTTC.

This clonotype was counted ten times or more. The chain has TRBV12-3 or TRBV12-4 and TRBJ2-1; 7 bases are a match to TRBD2. The V segment lost 4 bases and the J segment 8 bases; nucleotides outside the gene matches: 8. This CDR3 contains 14 residues. Written as DNA, the CDR3 is TGTGCCAGCAGTTACCAGGTAGCGGGCGATGAGCAGTTCTTC. This codes for CASSYQVAGDEQFF.

Turning to this clonotype: The junction departs from germline at one end; a sequencing error may be responsible. The chain has TRBV2 and TRBJ2-7; D is possibly TRBD2 (6 bases). The CDR3 is 15 amino acids. Germline V gene lookup returns CDR1 SNHLY and CDR2 FYNNEI. CDR3 residues: CASSEGSGATYEQYF. The CDR3 DNA follows: TGTGCCAGCAGTGAGGGTAGCGGAGCAACCTACGAGCAATACTTC.

The chain is built from TRBV6-1 and TRBJ1-1; the D is unclear. With 0 bases removed from V and 1 base from J, the gap between germline ends came to 6 bases. Germline values: CDR1 MNHNS, CDR2 SASEGT. This CDR3 is 14 amino acids long. CDR3 coding DNA: TGTGCCAGCAGTGAAGCGGGTTGGAACACTGAAGCTTTCTTT. This gives the protein CASSEAGWNTEAFF.

This clonotype was recorded once. The rearrangement uses TRBV3-1 and TRBJ2-1; D perhaps matches TRBD2 (6 bases). CDR3 length equals 18 residues. The germline V gene has CDR1 LGHDT and CDR2 YNNKEL (reference sequence). V was pared by 0 bases and J by 5 bases, with 20 bases between. Written as DNA, the CDR3 is TGTGCCAGCAGCCAAGATCCCGCGCTAGCGATGGTTGACAATGAGCAGTTCTTC. Its protein is CASSQDPALAMVDNEQFF.

This chain uses TRBV29-1 with TRBJ1-6, with 8 bases fitting TRBD1. The CDR3 covers 13 residues. V shed 1 base and J 9 bases; nucleotides not matched to a gene: 2. Germline CDR1 is SQVTM and CDR2 is ANQGSEA. The CDR3 DNA is TGCAGCGTTGAAGGCGACAGGGGTTCACCCCTCCACTTT. This encodes CSVEGDRGSPLHF.

Only a few counts were recorded for this clonotype. This chain joins TRBV4-2 and TRBJ1-1; D may be TRBD1 (6 bases). Trimming shortened V by 0 bases and J by 4 bases, and 12 bases separated the two germline ends. The CDR3 is made up of 15 amino acids. Germline CDR1 and CDR2: LGHNA and YNFKEQ. CDR3 sequence reads: CASSQDPRTATEAFF. CDR3 sequence (DNA): TGTGCCAGCAGCCAAGATCCCCGGACAGCCACTGAAGCTTTCTTT.

This clonotype has just a few counts. The chain is built from TRBV12-3 or TRBV12-4 and TRBJ2-5, with 13 bases identical to TRBD2. The DNA end is more similar to TRBJ2-7, so the J call may be wrong. This CDR3 region has 16 residues. The CDR3 sequence is CASSPRRTSGSYEQYF. The CDR3 nucleotides are TGTGCCAGCAGTCCCCGACGGACTAGCGGGAGCTACGAGCAGTACTTC.

This clonotype turned up a few times. The chain joins TRBV7-8 to TRBJ2-1; the match to TRBD2 covers 14 bases. CDR1 and CDR2 from the germline V gene are SGHVS and FQNEAQ. Unmatched junction bases numbered 15, after V lost 5 bases and J lost 6 bases. The length of the CDR3 is 19 residues. In nucleotides, the CDR3 is TGTGCCAGCAGCGATCACCATGGGACTAGCGGGAGTTCTACCAATGAGCAGTTCTTC. It is translated as CASSDHHGTSGSSTNEQFF.

CDR3 in amino acids: CASSRGDRDTEAFF. DNA for the CDR3: TGCGCCAGCAGCCGTGGGGACAGGGACACTGAAGCTTTCTTT. This rearrangement joins TRBV5-1 to TRBJ1-1; 9 bases match TRBD1. V shed 4 bases and J 3 bases; nucleotides not matched to a gene: 4. The V gene's germline CDR1 is SGHRS and CDR2 YFSETQ. The CDR3 runs to 14 residues.

The chain has TRBV28 and TRBJ1-2, with D possibly matching TRBD1 (5 bases). The V gene lost 10 bases and the J gene lost 3 bases, with 15 bases spanning the gap. Germline CDR1 reads MDHEN; CDR2 reads SYDVKM. The CDR3 has 13 amino acids. The CDR3 spells CATGGSGYYGYTF. The DNA of the CDR3 is TGTGCCACCGGGGGTTCAGGCTACTATGGCTACACCTTC.

Worth noting for this clonotype: A much larger clone sits a single nucleotide away, making a read error possible. V usage is TRBV29-1 and J usage is TRBJ1-4; no firm D call. CDR3 length: 14 residues. The germline CDR1 and CDR2 sequences are SQVTM and ANQGSEA. V lost 3 bases and J lost 7, with 15 bases in between. For the CDR3, the DNA is TGCAGCGTTGAGGGTGGCACGGGTAGTGAAAAACTGTTTTTT. Translated, it gives CSVEGGTGSEKLFF.

The genes are TRBV7-9 and TRBJ1-5; D may be TRBD1 (5 bases). Germline loops: CDR1 SEHNR, CDR2 FQNEAQ (reference sequence). With 2 bases removed from V and 7 bases from J, the gap between germline ends came to 12 bases. The CDR3 loop spans 14 amino acids. This CDR3 is CASSLRGGEQPQHF. The CDR3 region has the DNA TGTGCCAGCAGCTTAAGGGGTGGGGAACAGCCCCAGCATTTT. Drawing the rest from reference TRBV7-9 and TRBJ1-5, the complete variable domain is DTGVSQNPRHKITKRGQNVTFRCDPISEHNRLYWYRQTLGQGPEFLTYFQNEAQLEKSRLLSDRFSAERPKGSFSTLEIQRTEQGDSAMYLCASSLRGGEQPQHFGDGTRLSIL.

This clonotype was detected only once. The chain couples TRBV7-2 to TRBJ2-3, with D uncertain. V lost 1 base, J lost 3 bases, and 11 bases lay in between. Germline assignment: CDR1 SGHTA and CDR2 FQGNSA. The CDR3 contains 15 residues. The CDR3 sequence is CASSLDPGQTDTQYF. The CDR3 DNA follows: TGTGCCAGCAGCTTAGATCCGGGCCAGACAGATACGCAGTATTTT.

The CDR3, as DNA: TGTGCCACCAGCAGAGGGGACAGGCCTAATGAAAAACTGTTTTTT. Its translation: CATSRGDRPNEKLFF. V is TRBV15 and J is TRBJ1-4, with TRBD1 matching over 8 bases. V was pared by 1 base and J by 3 bases, with 1 base of the junction left unmatched. This CDR3 is 15 amino acids long. CDR1 and CDR2 from the germline V gene are LNHNV and YYDKDF (reference sequence).

This clonotype was observed once. V gene TRBV20-1 combines with J gene TRBJ1-2; 7 positions agree with TRBD1. V dropped 3 bases and J dropped 6; count of bases not matched to a gene: 4. Per the germline V gene, CDR1 is DFQATT and CDR2 is SNEGSKA (reference sequence). This CDR3 spans 12 amino acids. The CDR3 DNA follows: TGCAGTGCTAGCGACAGGGTAAATGGCTACACCTTC. This codes for CSASDRVNGYTF.

This clonotype has a handful of counts. The CDR3 sequence is CASSQGLAITAKNIQYF. CDR3 nucleotide sequence: TGCGCCAGCAGCCAGGGACTAGCTATTACGGCCAAAAACATTCAGTACTTC. The V call is TRBV4-1, the J call TRBJ2-4, with 9 bases that match TRBD2. This CDR3 region has 17 residues. V lost 3 bases to trimming and J lost 1 base; unmatched junction nucleotides: 7. Germline V CDR1 and CDR2: MGHRA, YSYEKL.

This clonotype appeared a few times. The chain recombines TRBV3-1 with TRBJ1-4, with D unresolved. Germline V gene sequence: CDR1 LGHDT, CDR2 YNNKEL (reference sequence). Between the trimmed V and J ends, which lost 3 bases and 4 bases, there was a span of 6 bases. This CDR3 is built from 13 residues. The CDR3 DNA reads TGTGCCAGCAGCCAGGCTTATAATGAAAAACTGTTTTTT. As protein: CASSQAYNEKLFF.

This chain uses TRBV20-1 with TRBJ2-3, with a tentative D call TRBD1 (5 bases). Trimming shortened V by 1 base and J by 7 bases, and 12 bases separated the two germline ends. This CDR3 is 13 amino acids long. Germline V gene data show CDR1 as DFQATT and CDR2 as SNEGSKA (reference sequence). This CDR3 reads CSARVGVRNTQYF. CDR3 in DNA: TGCAGTGCTAGAGTAGGGGTCCGGAATACGCAGTATTTT.

The V call is TRBV3-1, the J call TRBJ2-7, with TRBD2 identical over 12 bases. CDR3 size: 13 residues. J was trimmed by 10 bases and V by 5 bases; bases with no gene match: 6. CDR1 is LGHDT, CDR2 YNNKEL, per germline (reference sequence). CDR3 residues: CASSSGLAGIQYF. The CDR3 DNA sequence: TGTGCCAGCAGCTCCGGACTAGCGGGGATTCAGTACTTC.